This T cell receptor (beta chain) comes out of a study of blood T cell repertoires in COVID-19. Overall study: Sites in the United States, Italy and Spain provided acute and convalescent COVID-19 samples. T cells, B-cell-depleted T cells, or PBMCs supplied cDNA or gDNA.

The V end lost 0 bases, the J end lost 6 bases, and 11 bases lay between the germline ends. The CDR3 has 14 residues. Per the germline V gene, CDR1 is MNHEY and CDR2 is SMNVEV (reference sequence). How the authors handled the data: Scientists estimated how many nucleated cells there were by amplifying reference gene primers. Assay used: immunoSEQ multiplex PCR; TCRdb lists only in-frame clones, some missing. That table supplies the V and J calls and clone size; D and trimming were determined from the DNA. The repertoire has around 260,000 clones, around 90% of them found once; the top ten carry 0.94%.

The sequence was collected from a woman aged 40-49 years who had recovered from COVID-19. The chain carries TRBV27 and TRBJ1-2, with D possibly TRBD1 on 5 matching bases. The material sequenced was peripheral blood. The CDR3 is CASSLSPGSNGYTF. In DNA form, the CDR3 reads TGTGCCAGCAGTTTATCGCCAGGGTCCAATGGCTACACCTTC.